The 23 T cell receptor beta chains presented below share a single source sample, sequenced in a study of OX40 agonist ivuxolimab in advanced cancers. Assay: immunoSEQ multiplex PCR; the TCRdb copy retains only in-frame clones and omits some. The table records 30,000 to 40,000 clones, around nine tenths of them present only once. The sample was CD4+ or CD8+ T cells sorted from blood, taken in a trial of the OX40 agonist ivuxolimab. The receptors shown here come from an adult with an advanced solid tumor such as melanoma, head and neck, liver or kidney cancer.

The V gene is TRBV5-4, the J gene TRBJ2-7, with D unresolved. Trimming stripped 0 bases from V and 7 bases from J, with 20 bases between. The CDR3 is 16 amino acids. Germline V gives CDR1 SGHNT, CDR2 YYREEE (reference sequence). As DNA, the CDR3 is TGTGCCAGCAGCTTGGCCCCGAGTCCGGTGCTGGGGGAGCAGTACTTC. Amino acids: CASSLAPSPVLGEQYF.

J is TRBJ1-2 and V is TRBV7-8, with D unresolved. Germline V gene sequence: CDR1 SGHVS, CDR2 FQNEAQ. The length of the CDR3 is 14 residues. The V end lost 2 bases, the J end lost 8 bases, and 15 bases lay between the germline ends. This CDR3 is CASSLIGGHQGYTF. DNA of the CDR3: TGTGCCAGCAGCTTAATAGGCGGGCATCAGGGCTACACCTTC.

This chain connects TRBV7-9 to TRBJ2-7; 11 nucleotides line up with TRBD2. The CDR3 runs 15 residues. The germline gives CDR1 SEHNR, CDR2 FQNEAQ (reference sequence). The V and J ends lost 5 bases and 5 bases, in that order; junction bases with no gene match: 8. This CDR3 reads CASSPLAGGPDEQYF. The DNA for the CDR3 is TGTGCCAGCAGCCCTTTAGCGGGAGGGCCTGACGAGCAGTACTTC.

The rearrangement links TRBV11-3 to TRBJ2-5, with 11 bases aligning to TRBD2. V trimming: 4 bases; J trimming: 5 bases; junction bases outside the gene matches: 6. The CDR3 runs 15 residues. The germline gives CDR1 SGHNT, CDR2 YENEEA. CDR3: CASSSTSGSGETQYF. For the CDR3, the DNA is TGTGCCAGCAGCTCTACTAGCGGGAGTGGGGAGACCCAGTACTTC.

The V gene is TRBV27, the J gene TRBJ1-5; maybe TRBD1 (6 bases). CDR1 is MNHEY, CDR2 SMNVEV, per germline (reference sequence). This CDR3 comprises 12 residues. V was shortened by 10 bases and J by 3 bases, with 10 bases between the two germline ends. CDR3 sequence: CAIGQFNQPQHF. The CDR3 DNA is TGTGCCATCGGACAGTTCAATCAGCCCCAGCATTTT.

The chain combines TRBV6-5 with TRBJ1-1; no firm D call. Between the trimmed V and J ends, which lost 6 bases and 4 bases, there was a span of 9 bases. Germline loops: CDR1 MNHEY, CDR2 SVGAGI. The CDR3 covers 12 residues. The DNA for the CDR3 is TGTGCCAGCAGCTTCGGAAGCACTGAAGCTTTCTTT. The encoded protein is CASSFGSTEAFF.

This chain joins TRBV19 and TRBJ2-1; 7 positions match TRBD1. This CDR3 has 11 residues. Germline assignment: CDR1 LNHDA and CDR2 SQIVND (reference sequence). Trimming cost V 10 bases and J 8 bases; bases outside gene matches: 5. The CDR3 protein is CATGQYDEQFF. The CDR3 nucleotides are TGTGCCACGGGACAGTATGATGAGCAGTTCTTC. The whole variable domain, filled in from reference TRBV19 and TRBJ2-1, reads DGGITQSPKYLFRKEGQNVTLSCEQNLNHDAMYWYRQDPGQGLRLIYYSQIVNDFQKGDIAEGYSVSREKKESFPLTVTSAQKNPTAFYLCATGQYDEQFFGPGTRLTVL.

The chain has TRBV7-8 and TRBJ2-7; 10 positions match TRBD1. This CDR3 region has 15 residues. Germline V lookup: CDR1 SGHVS, CDR2 FQNEAQ. J was trimmed by 2 bases and V by 1 base; bases with no gene match: 2. The DNA of the CDR3 is TGTGCCAGCAGCTTAGGTGGGACAGGGGCCTACGAGCAGTACTTC. This codes for CASSLGGTGAYEQYF.

This clone is a singleton in its sample. J is TRBJ1-2 and V is TRBV5-5; D is unresolved. The CDR3 loop spans 17 amino acids. The germline V gene has CDR1 SGHKS and CDR2 YYEKEE (reference sequence). V was shortened by 4 bases and J by 2 bases, with 21 bases between the two germline ends. The DNA of the CDR3 is TGTGCCAGCAGCCCCAGTACGGCACAGACGGTCAACTATGGCTACACCTTC. It translates to CASSPSTAQTVNYGYTF. The complete variable domain, with remaining parts taken from reference TRBV5-5 and TRBJ1-2, reads DAGVTQSPTHLIKTRGQQVTLRCSPISGHKSVSWYQQVLGQGPQFIFQYYEKEERGRGNFPDRFSARQFPNYSSELNVNALLLGDSALYLCASSPSTAQTVNYGYTFGSGTRLTVV.

The J gene is TRBJ1-5, the V gene TRBV30; D uncertain. CDR1 and CDR2 (germline): GTSNPN, SVGIG (reference sequence). This CDR3 spans 14 amino acids. V was cut by 1 base and J by 4 bases, with 11 bases left in between. CDR3 loop: CAWSAVRENQPQHF. The CDR3 DNA reads as TGTGCCTGGAGTGCGGTTAGGGAGAATCAGCCCCAGCATTTT. The full variable domain, with the rest looked up from reference TRBV30 and TRBJ1-5, is SQTIHQWPATLVQPVGSPLSLECTVEGTSNPNLYWYRQAAGRGLQLLFYSVGIGQISSEVPQNLSASRPQDRQFILSSKKLLLSDSGFYLCAWSAVRENQPQHFGDGTRLSIL.

The chain employs TRBV6-5 and TRBJ2-3; D is uncertain. Germline V CDR1 and CDR2: MNHEY, SVGAGI. The CDR3 totals 16 residues. Trimming left V 2 bases short and J 0 bases short, with 12 bases between. The CDR3 reads CASSYRRARSTDTQYF. CDR3 DNA: TGTGCCAGCAGTTACCGACGGGCCCGGAGCACAGATACGCAGTATTTT.

The chain combines TRBV27 with TRBJ2-5; either TRBD1 or TRBD2 may fit D (5 bases each). Germline CDR1 MNHEY, CDR2 SMNVEV (reference sequence). The germline V and J ends were trimmed by 2 bases and 2 bases, with 15 bases remaining between them. The CDR3 contains 16 residues. The DNA for the CDR3 is TGTGCCAGCAGTTTACGCCCAGGGACCCCTCAAGAGACCCAGTACTTC. It translates to CASSLRPGTPQETQYF.

In nucleotides, the CDR3 is TGCGCCAGCAGCTTAGAACCACAAGAACGACAAGAGACCCAGTACTTC. Residues: CASSLEPQERQETQYF. The chain carries TRBV5-1 and TRBJ2-5; D is unclear. The CDR3 loop spans 16 amino acids. V was trimmed by 2 bases and J by 2 bases, leaving 16 bases between them. Germline V CDR1 and CDR2: SGHRS, YFSETQ.

The chain combines TRBV19 with TRBJ2-3, with TRBD2 identical over 11 bases. CDR1 is LNHDA, CDR2 SQIVND, per germline (reference sequence). The CDR3 contains 15 residues. The J segment lost 5 bases and the V segment lost 3 bases, leaving 4 bases of the junction unmatched. The CDR3: CASSMVTSGRDTQYF. DNA of the CDR3: TGTGCCAGTAGTATGGTTACTAGCGGGAGAGATACGCAGTATTTT.

The rearrangement uses TRBV6-5 and TRBJ1-6; D unresolved. With 5 bases removed from V and 13 bases from J, the gap between germline ends came to 12 bases. CDR1 MNHEY and CDR2 SVGAGI come from the germline V gene. This CDR3 has 12 residues. For the CDR3, the DNA is TGTGCCAGCAGTCACGAGGCAGCCCCCCTCCACTTT. Translation gives CASSHEAAPLHF.

As concerns this clone: The final CDR3 position lacks the conserved phenylalanine or tryptophan, pointing to a likely read error. The DNA is left out, because the CDR3 cannot be placed on it with certainty; the CDR3 is given as TCRdb lists it. The rearrangement links TRBV13 to TRBJ1-2. With termini counted, the CDR3 has 11 amino acids. Germline assignment: CDR1 PRHDT and CDR2 FYEKMQ (reference sequence). The CDR3 loop is CASSSGLFGAL.

The chain joins TRBV5-8 to TRBJ1-1, with D possibly TRBD1 on 5 matching bases. The CDR3 consists of 14 residues. The V gene's germline CDR1 is SGHTS and CDR2 YDEGEE. V was clipped by 2 bases and J by 2 bases, with 10 bases between them. The CDR3 coding sequence is TGTGCCAGCAGCTTCGAAAGGGGTAACACTGAAGCTTTCTTT. Translation: CASSFERGNTEAFF.

The V gene is TRBV7-6, the J gene TRBJ2-7, with D tentatively TRBD1 (6 bases). Germline CDR1 and CDR2: SGHVS and FNYEAQ. V lost 5 bases, J lost 0 bases, and 14 bases lay in between. The CDR3 runs 15 residues. CDR3 residues: CASSHGGGLSYEQYF. The CDR3 nucleotides are TGTGCCAGCAGCCATGGGGGCGGGCTCTCCTACGAGCAGTACTTC.

The V call is TRBV27, the J call TRBJ1-3; D unresolved. Trimming took 6 bases from V and 0 from J, leaving 9 bases between them. This CDR3 contains 14 residues. From germline, CDR1 is MNHEY and CDR2 SMNVEV (reference sequence). CDR3 DNA sequence: TGTGCCAGCAGCCCGGGCCCCTCTGGAAACACCATATATTTT. Its protein product is CASSPGPSGNTIYF.

V gene TRBV28 combines with J gene TRBJ1-2; weak D call: TRBD1 (6 bases). V lost 6 bases and J 7 bases, leaving 15 bases between the germline ends. Germline CDR1 MDHEN, CDR2 SYDVKM. This CDR3 is built from 13 residues. CDR3 sequence reads: CASSFGGGSGYTF. The CDR3, as DNA: TGTGCCAGCAGCTTCGGGGGGGGCTCTGGCTACACCTTC.

The chain joins TRBV19 to TRBJ2-4; D is undetermined. Trimming removed 3 bases at V and 3 bases at J, with 6 bases between. CDR3 length: 13 amino acids. Germline V lookup: CDR1 LNHDA, CDR2 SQIVND (reference sequence). CDR3 DNA: TGTGCCAGTAGTATGACAAGCAAAAACATTCAGTACTTC. Its protein is CASSMTSKNIQYF. Based on the CDR3 plus reference TRBV19 and TRBJ2-4, the full variable domain is DGGITQSPKYLFRKEGQNVTLSCEQNLNHDAMYWYRQDPGQGLRLIYYSQIVNDFQKGDIAEGYSVSREKKESFPLTVTSAQKNPTAFYLCASSMTSKNIQYFGAGTRLSVL.

This clone was seen once. The chain is built from TRBV5-4 and TRBJ2-7, with 12 bases aligning to TRBD2. Trimming took 2 bases from V and 3 from J; bases not matched to a gene: 6. CDR1 is SGHNT, CDR2 YYREEE, per germline (reference sequence). There are 16 residues in the CDR3. This chain's CDR3 is CASSFPTSGGLYEQYF. CDR3 coding DNA: TGTGCCAGCAGCTTCCCGACTAGCGGGGGCCTCTACGAGCAGTACTTC.

The chain recombines TRBV7-8 with TRBJ2-5; D is uncertain. The V and J ends lost 3 bases and 3 bases respectively, with 14 bases between them. In germline, CDR1 is SGHVS, CDR2 FQNEAQ. CDR3 length: 15 amino acids. The CDR3 DNA reads TGTGCCAGCAGCTTCCCCGGCAACCATAAAGAGACCCAGTACTTC. This sequence encodes CASSFPGNHKETQYF.